This T cell receptor beta chain derives from a study of blood T cell repertoires in COVID-19. The trim removed 1 base at V and 1 base at J, leaving 17 bases unmatched. CDR3 length equals 21 residues. Looked up from germline, CDR1 is MNHEY and CDR2 is SMNVEV (reference sequence). As originally analysed: Reference gene primer amplification gave estimated nucleated cell counts. Assay: immunoSEQ multiplex PCR; the TCRdb copy retains only in-frame clones and omits some. That table is the source of V, J and clone size, and D and trimming were worked out from the DNA. The top ten clones hold around 2.9% of a sample with about 140,000 clones, around 79% of them seen once.

This clonotype was obtained from a woman between 50 and 59 years old who had recovered from COVID-19. The chain combines TRBV27 with TRBJ1-3, with 9 bases matching TRBD1. Material: PBMCs or T cells enriched from blood (not recorded which). The CDR3 coding sequence is TGTGCCAGCAGTTTATATTACCCCGGGCTCCGGGACAGGGATTCTGGAAACACCATATATTTT. The encoded protein is CASSLYYPGLRDRDSGNTIYF.